This TCR beta chain comes out of a study of cytomegalovirus exposure and HLA in healthy donors. With 60 Vbeta and 13 Jbeta primers, the PCR was carried out. Sequencing was performed with immunoSEQ multiplex PCR; in TCRdb, only in-frame clones are kept and a portion is missing. The table records roughly 110,000 clones, roughly 76% of them present only once. The sequence was collected from a woman between 50 and 59 years old in good health and CMV-seropositive. Sample: PBMCs.

The CDR3 loop reads CASSSPPTGRNTEAFF. The CDR3 coding sequence is TGTGCCAGCAGCTCCCCACCGACAGGGAGAAACACTGAAGCTTTCTTT. The gene calls are TRBV7-2 and TRBJ1-1, with 7 bases that match TRBD1. Germline CDR1 SGHTA, CDR2 FQGNSA. Germline trimming cut 4 bases from V and 2 bases from J; bases unmatched to any gene: 10. This CDR3 has 16 amino acids.